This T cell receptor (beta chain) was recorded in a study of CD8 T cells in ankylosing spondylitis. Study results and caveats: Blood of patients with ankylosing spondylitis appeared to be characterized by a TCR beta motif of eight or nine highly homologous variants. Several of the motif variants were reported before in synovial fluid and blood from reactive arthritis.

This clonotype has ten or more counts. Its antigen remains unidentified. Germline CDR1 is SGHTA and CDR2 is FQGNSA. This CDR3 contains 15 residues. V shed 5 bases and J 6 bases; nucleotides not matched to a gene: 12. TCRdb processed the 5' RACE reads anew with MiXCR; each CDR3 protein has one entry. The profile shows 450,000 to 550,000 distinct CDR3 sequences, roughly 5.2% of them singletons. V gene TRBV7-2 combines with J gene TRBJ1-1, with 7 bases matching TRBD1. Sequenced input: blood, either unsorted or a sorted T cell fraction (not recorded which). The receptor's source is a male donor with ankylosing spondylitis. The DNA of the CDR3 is TGTGCCAGCAGCGCACCTTCAGGGGGGAGCGCTGAAGCTTTCTTT. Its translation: CASSAPSGGSAEAFF.